This TCR beta chain was observed in a study of T cells in Graves' hyperthyroidism and ophthalmopathy (dated by TCRdb to between 2018 and 2020). For context, the study as a whole: Peripheral blood samples were taken at the time of initial diagnosis, prior to any treatment. Whether ophthalmopathy could be predicted prospectively was tested in an independent validation cohort made up of roughly 19 hyperthyroidism patients plus 17 patients who later progressed to ophthalmopathy. The study also compared thyroid tissue and blood T-cell repertoires from roughly six Graves' hyperthyroidism patients. For training and testing, the 80 to 100 patients in the discovery cohort were randomly divided in a 7:3 ratio. According to the paper, TCR Vbeta CDR3 sequencing was carried out on some 140 peripheral blood samples, which came from fewer than 50 ophthalmopathy, around 75 hyperthyroidism and approximately 17 progressor patients. To identify TCR V-J signatures that set the groups apart, the researchers used a discovery cohort of more than 95 patients, made up of roughly 40 with Graves' ophthalmopathy and 57 with stable Graves' hyperthyroidism. Once sampling was done, hyperthyroidism patients were given methimazole at a starting dose of 30 mg daily, whereas ophthalmopathy patients were given high-dose intravenous methylprednisolone. Beyond this particular receptor, the publication reports: Most expanded thyroid clonotypes (frequency above 0.001) were also detected in blood, suggesting blood repertoires may reflect thyroid immune responses. In validation, the model predicted progression to ophthalmopathy with about 71% sensitivity and about 72% specificity, a median of around six months before onset. No statistical method was used to fix the sample size in advance, and group allocation was not hidden from the investigators. A model built on a 13 V-J signature distinguished ophthalmopathy from stable hyperthyroidism, reaching around 90% sensitivity and 81.08% specificity in cross-validation and 80%/75% in testing.

This clonotype was recorded a few times. Its antigen remains undetermined. No base-level quality is on record; no much larger clone is a single base apart. TCR beta CDR3 regions were amplified from RNA transcripts. The first round of RT-PCR for the TCR CDR3 was performed with the HTBI primer set and the Qiagen OneStep RT-PCR kit. A second multiplex PCR round built the libraries, followed by size selection and purification. The libraries were sequenced on an Illumina HiSeq2000 using paired-end 100 bp reads. The study's own analysis went as follows. SOAPnuke was used to process the raw data, removing reads that contained adapters or uncalled bases, had a mean Phred below 15, or lacked an exact match to the constant primer or identifier. COPE v1.2.5 was used to merge high-quality paired reads, and clonotypes were defined as unique nucleotide sequences. MiTCR v1.1 was used to align clonotypes to the IMGT TRBV, TRBD and TRBJ reference segments. Only V-J combinations with frequency above 0.0001, covering approximately 99% of repertoires, were analysed. A TCS score was defined as the ratio between F50 (clonal expansion) and ExV (chaos), using BLOSUM62-based TCRdist between CDR3 peptides within each V-J. Welch's t-statistics and random forest reduced fewer than 600 V-J features to around 14, which were used in a naive Bayes classifier (R e1071). TCRdb passed the public sequencing reads through fastp at Q25 and MiXCR, retaining productive beta sequences. Merged by CDR3 protein, the rows form single entries marked with the most common genes and DNA. The V and J calls follow TCRdb's processing rather than the paper's. This sample holds some 300,000 distinct CDR3 sequences; roughly 17% were observed only once. 33% of the sample comes from the top ten.

Stable Graves' hyperthyroidism was defined as the absence of progression to ophthalmopathy over 18 months of follow-up. Hyperthyroidism patients were newly diagnosed, with disease duration under 2 months, and aged 18 to 65 years. The study excluded patients with uncontrolled infections, other autoimmune diseases, pregnancy or lactation. Diagnoses were established on the basis of clinical symptoms, serum thyroxine and TRAb, thyroid ultrasound, and orbital computed tomography. PBMCs were separated from about 10 ml of fresh peripheral blood using Ficoll-Paque density gradient centrifugation. Total RNA was extracted with Trizol reagent, and quality was checked on an Agilent 2100 Bioanalyzer. The sequenced sample was blood. The receptor's source is a man under 40 with Graves' hyperthyroidism.

The CDR3 protein is CASSFGGVSSGELFF. DNA sequence: TGCGCCAGCAGCTTCGGCGGAGTCTCCAGCGGGGAGCTGTTTTTT. The chain is assembled from TRBV5-1 and TRBJ2-2; the D gene cannot be resolved reliably. The CDR3 measures 15 amino acids from cysteine to phenylalanine. The kept DNA is CDR3 alone, 45 bases in frame from the first base. V and J are truncated by 2 bases and 7 bases respectively, leaving an intervening sequence of 15 bases. The germline V gene gives CDR1 as SGHRS and CDR2 as YFSETQ.